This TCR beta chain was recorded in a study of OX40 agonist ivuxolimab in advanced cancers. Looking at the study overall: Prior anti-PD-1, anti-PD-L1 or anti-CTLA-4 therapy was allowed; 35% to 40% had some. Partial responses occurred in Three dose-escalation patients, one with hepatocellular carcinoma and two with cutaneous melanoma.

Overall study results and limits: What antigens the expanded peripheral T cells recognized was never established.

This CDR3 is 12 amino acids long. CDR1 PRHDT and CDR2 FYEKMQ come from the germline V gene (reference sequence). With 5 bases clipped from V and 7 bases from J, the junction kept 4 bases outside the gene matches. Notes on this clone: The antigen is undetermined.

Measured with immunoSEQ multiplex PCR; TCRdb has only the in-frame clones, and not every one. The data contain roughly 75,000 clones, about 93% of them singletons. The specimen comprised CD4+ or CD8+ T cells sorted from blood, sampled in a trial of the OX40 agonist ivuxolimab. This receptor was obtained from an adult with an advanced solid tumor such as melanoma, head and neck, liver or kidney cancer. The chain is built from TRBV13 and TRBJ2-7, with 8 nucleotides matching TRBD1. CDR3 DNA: TGTGCCAGCAGCCAGGGGGCTGGTGAGCAGTACTTC. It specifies CASSQGAGEQYF.